Listed below are T cell receptor beta chains from one sample, sequenced in a study of post-analysis software for immune sequencing data. MiXCR, run by TCRdb on the PCR reads, gives a single entry per CDR3 protein. Counted here are approximately 360,000 distinct CDR3 sequences, roughly 36% occurring once; the ten biggest clones make up around 15%. The sequenced sample consisted of blood. The receptor set was obtained from a girl between 10 and 17 years old with multiple sclerosis. CDR3s include the opening cysteine and the closing phenylalanine or tryptophan. The order of the fields is D gene, J gene, V gene, clone size, CDR3 protein, CDR3 DNA. D genes are given only for firm matches. A row's size may be missing; if present it is once, few, many or a size class.

>NA|TRBJ2-7|TRBV4-1|many
CASSQARGYEQYF
TGCGCCAGCAGCCAAGCCAGGGGCTACGAGCAGTACTTC
>TRBD1|TRBJ1-1|TRBV29-1|once
CSVDGVAGQLNTEAFF
TGCAGCGTTGATGGGGTCGCGGGACAGCTGAACACTGAAGCTTTCTTT
>TRBD2|TRBJ2-3|TRBV6-5|many
CASSYSYVGSSGGLNTQYF
TGTGCCAGCAGTTACTCCTATGTCGGGTCTAGCGGGGGGCTCAATACGCAGTATTTT
>NA|TRBJ1-4|TRBV7-3|few
CASSTAPNEKLFF
TGTGCCAGCAGCACCGCTCCGAATGAAAAACTGTTTTTT
>NA|TRBJ1-1|TRBV12-3/TRBV12-4|few
CASKQSPGGTEAFF
TGTGCCAGCAAGCAGTCCCCGGGGGGCACTGAAGCTTTCTTT
>NA|TRBJ2-3|TRBV10-1|NA
CASSDRFRTDTQYF
TGCGCCAGCAGTGATCGGTTTCGCACAGATACGCAGTATTTT
>TRBD2|TRBJ2-1|TRBV6-2/TRBV6-3|NA
CASSYGSLAGEIYNEQFF
TGTGCCAGCAGTTACGGGAGCCTAGCGGGGGAAATCTACAATGAGCAGTTCTTC
>TRBD1|TRBJ2-5|TRBV7-9|NA
CASSPDRGQQTQYF
TGTGCCAGCAGCCCGGACAGGGGGCAGCAGACCCAGTACTTC
>NA|TRBJ2-5|TRBV20-1|few
CSATRGFQETQYF
TGCAGTGCTACGAGAGGGTTCCAAGAGACCCAGTACTTC
>NA|TRBJ1-5|TRBV6-9|NA
CASKPPGPQHF
TGTGCCAGCAAGCCCCCAGGACCCCAGCATTTT
>NA|TRBJ2-4|TRBV7-2|NA
CASSTRLGDVDIQYF
TGTGCCAGCAGCACACGACTAGGAGATGTGGACATTCAGTACTTC
>NA|TRBJ1-1|TRBV7-3|once
CASSLTRSGTRTEAFF
TGTGCCAGCAGCTTAACTAGGTCGGGGACACGAACTGAAGCTTTCTTT
>NA|TRBJ2-3|TRBV20-1|few
CSASGSSASGPTDTQYF
TGCAGTGCGAGTGGCTCATCGGCGAGCGGACCCACAGATACGCAGTATTTT
>TRBD1|TRBJ2-1|TRBV24-1|NA
CATSESGTVPNEQFF
TGTGCCACCAGTGAGTCCGGGACAGTTCCTAATGAGCAGTTCTTC